This TCR beta chain is drawn from a study of identifying expanded T cells in peripheral blood. The study's findings and limits: Technical replicates showed around 1.2 changed clones; around 2 weeks around 15; four weeks 19.

Measured with immunoSEQ multiplex PCR; TCRdb has only the in-frame clones, and not every one. The sample gives fewer than 55,000 clones, roughly 80% of which show up once; about 15% is in the top ten. The CDR3 totals 16 residues. Trimming stripped 6 bases from V and 5 bases from J, with 20 bases between. Germline V gene data show CDR1 as LNHDA and CDR2 as SQIVND (reference sequence). On this clone: The antigen is undetermined.

The chain employs TRBV19 and TRBJ1-5; D is perhaps TRBD1 (5 bases). Sequencing was carried out using blood. This receptor was identified in a person between 18 and 75 years old in good health. Here the CDR3 reads CASSPIRVSFDQPQHF. The CDR3 bases are TGTGCCAGTAGCCCTATCAGGGTTTCTTTTGATCAGCCCCAGCATTTT. Full variable domain (rest looked up from reference TRBV19 and TRBJ1-5): DGGITQSPKYLFRKEGQNVTLSCEQNLNHDAMYWYRQDPGQGLRLIYYSQIVNDFQKGDIAEGYSVSREKKESFPLTVTSAQKNPTAFYLCASSPIRVSFDQPQHFGDGTRLSIL.